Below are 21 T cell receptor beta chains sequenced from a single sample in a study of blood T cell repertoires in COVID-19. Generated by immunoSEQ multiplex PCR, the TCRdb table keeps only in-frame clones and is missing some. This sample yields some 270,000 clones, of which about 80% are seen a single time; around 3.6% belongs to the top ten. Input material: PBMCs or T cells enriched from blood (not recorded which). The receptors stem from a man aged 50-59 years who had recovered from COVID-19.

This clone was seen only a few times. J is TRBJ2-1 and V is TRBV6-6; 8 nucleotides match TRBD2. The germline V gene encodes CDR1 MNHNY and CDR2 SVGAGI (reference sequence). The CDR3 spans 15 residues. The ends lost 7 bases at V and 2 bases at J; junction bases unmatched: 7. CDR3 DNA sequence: TGTGCCAGCAACCCCGGGGGGGCAACCTACAATGAGCAGTTCTTC. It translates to CASNPGGATYNEQFF.

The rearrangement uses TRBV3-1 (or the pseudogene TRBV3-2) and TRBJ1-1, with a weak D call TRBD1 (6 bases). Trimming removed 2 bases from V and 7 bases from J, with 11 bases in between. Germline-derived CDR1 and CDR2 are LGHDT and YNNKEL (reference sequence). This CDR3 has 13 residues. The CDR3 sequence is CASSQQGSYEAFF. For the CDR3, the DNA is TGTGCCAGCAGCCAACAGGGGAGCTATGAAGCTTTCTTT.

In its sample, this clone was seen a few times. CDR3 sequence (DNA): TGTGCCAGCAGTTACGGCCCGCGGATCCAGAACACTGAAGCTTTCTTT. It codes for CASSYGPRIQNTEAFF. The V gene is TRBV6-5, the J gene TRBJ1-1; D unclear. V was cut by 2 bases and J by 1 base, with 14 bases left in between. The CDR3 extends over 16 amino acids. CDR1 and CDR2 from the germline V gene are MNHEY and SVGAGI.

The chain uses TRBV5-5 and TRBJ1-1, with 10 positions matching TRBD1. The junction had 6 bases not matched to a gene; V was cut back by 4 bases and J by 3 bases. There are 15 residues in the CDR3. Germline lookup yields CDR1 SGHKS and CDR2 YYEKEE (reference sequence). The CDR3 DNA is TGTGCCAGCAGCAGACGACAGGGGGCGGACACTGAAGCTTTCTTT. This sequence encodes CASSRRQGADTEAFF. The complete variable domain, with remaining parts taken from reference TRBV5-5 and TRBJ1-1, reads DAGVTQSPTHLIKTRGQQVTLRCSPISGHKSVSWYQQVLGQGPQFIFQYYEKEERGRGNFPDRFSARQFPNYSSELNVNALLLGDSALYLCASSRRQGADTEAFFGQGTRLTVV.

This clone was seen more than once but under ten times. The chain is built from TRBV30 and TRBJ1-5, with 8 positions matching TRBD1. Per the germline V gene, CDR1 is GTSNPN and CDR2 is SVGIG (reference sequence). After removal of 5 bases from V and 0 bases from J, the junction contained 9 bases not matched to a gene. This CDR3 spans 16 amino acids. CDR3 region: CAWGQGHGISNQPQHF. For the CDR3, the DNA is TGTGCCTGGGGACAGGGACACGGGATTAGCAATCAGCCCCAGCATTTT. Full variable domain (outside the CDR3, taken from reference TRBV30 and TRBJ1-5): SQTIHQWPATLVQPVGSPLSLECTVEGTSNPNLYWYRQAAGRGLQLLFYSVGIGQISSEVPQNLSASRPQDRQFILSSKKLLLSDSGFYLCAWGQGHGISNQPQHFGDGTRLSIL.

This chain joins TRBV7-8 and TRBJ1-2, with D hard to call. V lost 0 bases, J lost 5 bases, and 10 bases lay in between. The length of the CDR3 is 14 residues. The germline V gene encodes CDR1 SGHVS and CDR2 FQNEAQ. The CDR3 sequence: CASSLAGDRYGYTF. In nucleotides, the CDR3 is TGTGCCAGCAGCTTAGCGGGAGATCGGTATGGCTACACCTTC. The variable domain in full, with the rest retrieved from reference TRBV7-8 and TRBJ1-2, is GAGVSQSPRYKVAKRGQDVALRCDPISGHVSLFWYQQALGQGPEFLTYFQNEAQLDKSGLPSDRFFAERPEGSVSTLKIQRTQQEDSAVYLCASSLAGDRYGYTFGSGTRLTVV.

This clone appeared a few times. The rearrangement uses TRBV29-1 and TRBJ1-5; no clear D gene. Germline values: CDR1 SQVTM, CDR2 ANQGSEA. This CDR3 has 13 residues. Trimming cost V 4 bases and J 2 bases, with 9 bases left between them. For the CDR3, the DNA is TGCAGCGTTGGGGTGCAGGGCAATCAGCCCCAGCATTTT. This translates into CSVGVQGNQPQHF.

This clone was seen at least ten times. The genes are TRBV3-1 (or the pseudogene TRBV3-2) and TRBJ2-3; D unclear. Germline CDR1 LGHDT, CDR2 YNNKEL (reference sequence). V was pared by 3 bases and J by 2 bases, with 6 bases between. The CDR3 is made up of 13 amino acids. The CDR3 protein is CASSHRNTDTQYF. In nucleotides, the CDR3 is TGTGCCAGCAGCCATAGAAACACAGATACGCAGTATTTT.

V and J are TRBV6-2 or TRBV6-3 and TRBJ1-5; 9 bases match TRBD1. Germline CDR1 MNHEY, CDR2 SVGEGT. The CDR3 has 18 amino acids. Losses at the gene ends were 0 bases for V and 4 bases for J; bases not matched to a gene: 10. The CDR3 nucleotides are TGTGCCAGCAGTTACTCGATTCCCGGGACAGGGTCAAATCAGCCCCAGCATTTT. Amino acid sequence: CASSYSIPGTGSNQPQHF.

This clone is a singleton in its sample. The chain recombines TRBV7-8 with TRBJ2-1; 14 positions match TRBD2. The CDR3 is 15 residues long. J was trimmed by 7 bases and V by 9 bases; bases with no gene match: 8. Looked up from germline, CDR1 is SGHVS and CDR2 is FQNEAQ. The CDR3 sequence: CASTPTSGGANEQFF. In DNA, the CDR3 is TGTGCCAGTACCCCGACTAGCGGGGGGGCAAATGAGCAGTTCTTC.

The CDR3 DNA reads as TGTGCCAGCAGTGAAGCTCGGTGGGGGGCTAACTATGGCTACACCTTC. Translation: CASSEARWGANYGYTF. The rearrangement joins TRBV6-1 to TRBJ1-2; D might be TRBD1 (5 bases). Germline CDR1 MNHNS, CDR2 SASEGT. Trimming removed 0 bases at V and 0 bases at J, with 11 bases between. The CDR3 loop spans 16 amino acids.

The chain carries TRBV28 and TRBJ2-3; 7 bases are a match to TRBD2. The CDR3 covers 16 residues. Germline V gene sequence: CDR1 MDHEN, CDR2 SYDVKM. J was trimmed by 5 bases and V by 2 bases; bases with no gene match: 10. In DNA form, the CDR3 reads TGTGCCAGCAGTTTAGGCCTCGGAGCGGGGAGAGATACGCAGTATTTT. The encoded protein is CASSLGLGAGRDTQYF. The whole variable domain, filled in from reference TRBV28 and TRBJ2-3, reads DVKVTQSSRYLVKRTGEKVFLECVQDMDHENMFWYRQDPGLGLRLIYFSYDVKMKEKGDIPEGYSVSREKKERFSLILESASTNQTSMYLCASSLGLGAGRDTQYFGPGTRLTVL.

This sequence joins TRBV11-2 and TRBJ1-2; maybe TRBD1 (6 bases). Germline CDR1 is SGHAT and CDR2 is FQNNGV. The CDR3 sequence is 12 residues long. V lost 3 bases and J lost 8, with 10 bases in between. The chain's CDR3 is CASSFDRLGYTF. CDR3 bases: TGTGCCAGCAGCTTCGACAGGCTGGGCTACACCTTC.

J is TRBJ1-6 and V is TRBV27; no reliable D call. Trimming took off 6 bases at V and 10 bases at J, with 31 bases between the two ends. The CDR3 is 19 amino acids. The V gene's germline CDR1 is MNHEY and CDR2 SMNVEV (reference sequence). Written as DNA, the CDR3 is TGTGCCAGCAGCGGGGTCCTGGTTACGGGATCTGGCCAAAGATCACCCCTCCACTTT. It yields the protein CASSGVLVTGSGQRSPLHF.

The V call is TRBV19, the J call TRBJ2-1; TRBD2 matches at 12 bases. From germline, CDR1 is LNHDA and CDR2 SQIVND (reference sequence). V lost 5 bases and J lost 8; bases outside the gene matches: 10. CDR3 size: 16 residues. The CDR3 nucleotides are TGTGCCAGTAGTCAACGGGGACTAGCGGGCCGGGATGAGCAGTTCTTC. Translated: CASSQRGLAGRDEQFF.

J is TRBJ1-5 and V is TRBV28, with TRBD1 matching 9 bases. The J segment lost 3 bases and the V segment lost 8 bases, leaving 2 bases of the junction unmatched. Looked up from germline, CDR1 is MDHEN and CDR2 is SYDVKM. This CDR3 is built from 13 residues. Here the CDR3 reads CASRDRDNQPQHF. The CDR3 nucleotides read TGTGCCAGCCGGGACAGGGACAATCAGCCCCAGCATTTT.

CDR3 sequence: CASTNSYEQYF. The CDR3 DNA follows: TGTGCCAGCACTAACTCCTACGAGCAGTACTTC. The chain is built from TRBV2 and TRBJ2-7; no clear D. V shed 7 bases and J shed 0 bases, with 4 bases lying between them. In germline, CDR1 is SNHLY, CDR2 FYNNEI. The CDR3 sequence is 11 residues long.

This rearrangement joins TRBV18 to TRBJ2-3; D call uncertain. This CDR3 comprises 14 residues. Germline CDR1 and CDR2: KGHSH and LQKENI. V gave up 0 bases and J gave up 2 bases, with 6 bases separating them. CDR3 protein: CASSPPLVTDTQYF. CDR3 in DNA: TGTGCCAGCTCACCACCCCTAGTCACAGATACGCAGTATTTT.

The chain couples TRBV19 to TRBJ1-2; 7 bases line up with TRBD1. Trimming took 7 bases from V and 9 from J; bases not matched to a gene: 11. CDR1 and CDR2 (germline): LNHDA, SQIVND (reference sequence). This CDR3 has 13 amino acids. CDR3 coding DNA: TGTGCCAGTACCCCCAAGGGGGCGCTTAGCTACACCTTC. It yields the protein CASTPKGALSYTF.

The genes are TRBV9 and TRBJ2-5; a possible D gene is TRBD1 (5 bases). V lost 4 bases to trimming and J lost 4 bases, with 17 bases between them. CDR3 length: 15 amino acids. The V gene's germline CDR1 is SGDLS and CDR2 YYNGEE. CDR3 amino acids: CASSFGAQAVETQYF. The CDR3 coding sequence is TGTGCCAGCAGCTTTGGGGCCCAGGCTGTAGAGACCCAGTACTTC.

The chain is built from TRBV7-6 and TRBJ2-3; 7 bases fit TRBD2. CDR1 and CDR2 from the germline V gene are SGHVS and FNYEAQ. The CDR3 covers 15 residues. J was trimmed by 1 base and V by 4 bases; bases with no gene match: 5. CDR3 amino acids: CASSSTSGGTDTQYF. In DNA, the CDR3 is TGTGCCAGCAGCTCAACCAGCGGGGGCACAGATACGCAGTATTTT. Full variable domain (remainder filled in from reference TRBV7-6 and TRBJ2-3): GAGVSQSPRYKVTKRGQDVALRCDPISGHVSLYWYRQALGQGPEFLTYFNYEAQQDKSGLPNDRFSAERPEGSISTLTIQRTEQRDSAMYRCASSSTSGGTDTQYFGPGTRLTVL.